This TCR beta chain emerged from a study of T cell clonotyping in hematopoietic cell transplantation. Study-wide points: Without cell sorting, CD4 versus CD8 contributions remain unresolved. Broader posttransplant TCR repertoire diversity was predicted by graft donor and pretransplant recipient Inverse Simpson Index values.

The repertoire was sequenced with immunoSEQ multiplex PCR; TCRdb's copy has only in-frame clones and lacks some. The sample records roughly 20,000 clones, more than 75% being singletons. Concerning this clone: Its specificity is not known.

CDR3 length: 13 amino acids. Per the germline V gene, CDR1 is LGHNA and CDR2 is YSLEER. V was trimmed by 0 bases and J by 11 bases, leaving 10 bases between them. Time point defined: recipient sample about 28 days before transplant, after cytoreduction. This chain links TRBV4-3 with TRBJ1-4; D call uncertain. The TCR comes from a man aged 50 or older with acute myeloid leukemia. Some clones in this sample may be carry-over from other donors' samples. The specimen was peripheral blood mononuclear cells, collected before stem cell transplant. CDR3 loop: CASSQEVWEKLFF. CDR3 in DNA: TGCGCCAGCAGCCAAGAGGTATGGGAGAAACTGTTTTTT.